These T cell receptor beta chains were read from a single sample in a study of identical twins. TCRdb re-called the 5' RACE reads through MiXCR, storing one row per CDR3 protein. The sample holds some 690,000 distinct CDR3 sequences, around 21% seen once. The sample was also reused in another study, on T cells expressing NK-cell markers.

Sequencing was carried out using PBMCs. These receptors were collected from a woman aged 18-29 years in good health. CDR3s leave out the opening cysteine and the closing phenylalanine or tryptophan.

J	V	CDR3
TRBJ2-2	TRBV29-1	SGIAGGDTGELF
TRBJ2-5	TRBV20-1	SATLRETETQY
TRBJ2-3	TRBV29-1	SVEDRGDYTDTQY
TRBJ1-1	TRBV7-9	ASSFLRGVMNTEAF
TRBJ2-5	TRBV12-3/TRBV12-4	ASSLLVTSGSEETQY
TRBJ2-5	TRBV5-6	ASSLIGRQQETQY
TRBJ2-4	TRBV20-1	SASGVDIQY
TRBJ1-1	TRBV20-1	SARDPDRSLAEAF
TRBJ2-1	TRBV29-1	SVTYAGFYNEQF
TRBJ2-1	TRBV6-1	ASSEWRTRVQF
TRBJ2-2	TRBV15	ATSRPRGPYTGELF
TRBJ2-3	TRBV20-1	SAHLAGGFTDTQY
TRBJ2-1	TRBV9	ASSVTSGRPNEQF
TRBJ2-1	TRBV20-1	SARGSGGAFGEQF
TRBJ2-3	TRBV5-1	ASSLGSATQY
TRBJ2-3	TRBV20-1	SARVLGSTDTQY
TRBJ2-3	TRBV27	ASRGTGHTDTQY
TRBJ2-1	TRBV10-3	ANAGTHYNEQF
TRBJ2-5	TRBV4-1	ASSQIGQVLGETQY
TRBJ2-7	TRBV27	ASRVLAGDYEQY
TRBJ1-1	TRBV7-2	ASSLQTGRGAF
TRBJ2-3	TRBV20-1	SAIVAGGPIDTQY
TRBJ2-5	TRBV7-9	ASSPRSVETQY